This entry features one T cell receptor beta chain sequence. PCR involved 60 Vbeta and 13 Jbeta primers. Method: immunoSEQ multiplex PCR; TCRdb's copy keeps in-frame clones and lacks some. This sample has about 25,000 clones, with 70% found just once. The entry originates in a study of cytomegalovirus exposure and HLA in healthy donors. Germline V lookup: CDR1 SGHVS, CDR2 FQNEAQ. This CDR3 is built from 15 residues. V lost 0 bases and J lost 1, with 9 bases in between. V gene TRBV7-8 combines with J gene TRBJ1-1, with unresolved D. Material: PBMCs. This TCR was sampled from a woman aged 45-59 years in good health and CMV-seronegative. CDR3 DNA: TGTGCCAGCAGCTTAGCAGTACAGAAGAACACTGAAGCTTTCTTT. Amino acid sequence: CASSLAVQKNTEAFF.